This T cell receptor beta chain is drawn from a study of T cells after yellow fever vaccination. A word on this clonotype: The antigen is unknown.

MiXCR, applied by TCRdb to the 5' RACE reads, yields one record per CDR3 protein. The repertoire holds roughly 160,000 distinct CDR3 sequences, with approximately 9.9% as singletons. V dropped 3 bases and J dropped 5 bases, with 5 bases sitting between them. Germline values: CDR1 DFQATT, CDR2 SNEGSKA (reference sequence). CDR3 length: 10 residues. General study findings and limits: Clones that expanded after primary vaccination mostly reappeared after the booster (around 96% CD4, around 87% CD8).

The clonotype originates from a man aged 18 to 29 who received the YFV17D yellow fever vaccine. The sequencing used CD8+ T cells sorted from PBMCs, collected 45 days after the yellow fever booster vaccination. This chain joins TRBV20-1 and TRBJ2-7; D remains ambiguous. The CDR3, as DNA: TGCAGTGCTAGTGCCCACGAGCAGTACTTC. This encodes CSASAHEQYF.